This T cell receptor (beta chain) was documented in a study of cytomegalovirus exposure and HLA in healthy donors. Study at large: T cells numbering about 179 million yielded around 120 million unique TCR beta sequences in an earlier analysis. Study-wide results and caveats: Follow-up analysis later connected one missense variant in DCLRE1C with trimming of TCR beta V- and J-genes.

As concerns this clone: Its antigen is not known.

Use of 60 Vbeta and 13 Jbeta primers characterized the PCR. The assay was immunoSEQ multiplex PCR, and TCRdb's table has in-frame clones only and misses some. Of fewer than 110,000 clones in the sample, more than 75% were seen once. In nominal health when sampled, donors likely had unrecorded immune exposures nonetheless. Input material: PBMCs. This clonotype originated in a woman aged 18 to 35 in good health and CMV-seropositive.

This chain's CDR3 is CASSLAGENTEAFF. The CDR3 DNA sequence: TGCGCCAGCAGCTTGGCCGGAGAGAACACTGAAGCTTTCTTT. V is TRBV5-1 and J is TRBJ1-1; D remains ambiguous. V was cut by 0 bases and J by 1 base, with 7 bases left in between. The CDR3 loop spans 14 amino acids. CDR1 SGHRS and CDR2 YFSETQ come from the germline V gene.